The present TCR beta chain was sequenced within a study of T cell responses to AZD1222 COVID-19 vaccine. Study-wide results and limits: CD4 TCRs covered the whole spike, strongest at regions 160-218 and 743-854.

The protocol was immunoSEQ multiplex PCR, while the TCRdb copy is restricted to in-frame clones and leaves out a portion. Here the sample spans roughly 100,000 clones, 80% to 85% being singletons. To note about this clone: Its antigen is not known.

The specimen comprised peripheral blood, sampled on day 0 of AZD1222 vaccination. This clonotype was sampled from an adult in good health.

CDR3 loop: CASSLPGSSTDTQYF. For the CDR3, the DNA is TGTGCCAGCAGCTTGCCCGGAAGTAGCACAGATACGCAGTATTTT. The V and J genes are TRBV5-4 and TRBJ2-3; D is uncertain. CDR1 and CDR2 from the germline V gene are SGHNT and YYREEE (reference sequence). There are 15 residues in the CDR3. V was clipped by 1 base and J by 0 bases, with 9 bases between them.